The rows below give T cell receptor beta chains drawn from one sample of a study of regulatory T cells in long-lasting Graves disease. TCRdb itself ran the multiplex PCR reads through MiXCR, one entry per CDR3 protein. Among 600,000 to 800,000 distinct CDR3 sequences, approximately 29% were seen once, and the ten largest hold 40% to 50%. Sequenced here: peripheral blood mononuclear cells (PBMCs), sampled when the disease was refractory, from a patient treated with antithyroid drugs. The source is a female donor with Graves disease. Each CDR3 is given with its conserved first and last residue. D genes are given only for firm matches. Size tells how often a clone was seen (once, few, many) or the class of an expanded clone, and some rows leave it out.

j_call,d_call,v_call,clone_size,cdr3_aa,cdr3_nt
TRBJ1-6,.,TRBV12-5,.,CASGLFTQYNSPLHF,TGTGCTAGTGGTTTGTTCACCCAGTATAATTCACCCCTCCACTTT
TRBJ2-7,.,TRBV20-1,.,CSARAVGTTYYEQYF,TGCAGTGCTAGAGCGGTGGGAACCACTTACTACGAGCAGTACTTC
TRBJ2-5,TRBD2,TRBV11-2,.,CASSLGREAQETQYF,TGTGCCAGCAGCTTAGGGCGGGAGGCCCAAGAGACCCAGTACTTC
TRBJ1-1,.,TRBV11-2,many,CASSLEVLNTEAFF,TGTGCCAGCAGCTTAGAGGTGTTGAACACTGAAGCTTTCTTT
TRBJ2-3,TRBD2,TRBV11-2,few,CASSLLEILAGVSTDTQYF,TGTGCCAGCAGCTTACTCGAGATTCTAGCGGGAGTCAGCACAGATACGCAGTATTTT
TRBJ1-6,.,TRBV28,.,CASSSTGNPPLHF,TGTGCCAGCAGTTCTACAGGGAATCCACCCCTCCACTTT
TRBJ1-4,.,TRBV27,.,CASGLTLGWGEKLFF,TGTGCCAGCGGACTTACCTTGGGCTGGGGAGAAAAACTGTTTTTT
TRBJ2-5,TRBD1,TRBV11-2,.,CASSLRDRVQETQYF,TGTGCCAGCAGCTTAAGGGACAGGGTGCAAGAGACCCAGTACTTC
TRBJ1-1,.,TRBV7-9,.,CASRFTVNTEAFF,TGTGCCAGCAGGTTCACAGTCAACACTGAAGCTTTCTTT
TRBJ2-1,TRBD2,TRBV2,.,CASIWTSGMGNEQFF,TGTGCCAGCATCTGGACTAGCGGGATGGGCAATGAGCAGTTCTTC
TRBJ2-7,.,TRBV28,few,CASSPSSRGLYEQYF,TGTGCCAGCAGTCCTTCCTCACGGGGGTTATACGAGCAGTACTTC
TRBJ1-2,.,TRBV15,.,CATSIPLPSRDGNYGYTF,TGTGCCACCAGCATCCCCCTCCCGTCCCGGGACGGGAACTATGGCTACACCTTC
TRBJ2-7,TRBD2,TRBV10-1,.,CASSESLAGGYEQYF,TGCGCCAGCAGTGAGTCCCTAGCGGGAGGGTACGAGCAGTACTTC
TRBJ1-1,.,TRBV7-3,.,CASAQNTEAFF,TGTGCCAGCGCACAGAACACTGAAGCTTTCTTT
TRBJ1-3,TRBD1,TRBV18,few,CASSASGTGGNTIYF,TGTGCCAGCTCAGCCTCCGGGACAGGAGGAAACACCATATATTTT
TRBJ2-7,TRBD2,TRBV20-1,few,CSARGQGSGISEQYF,TGCAGTGCTAGGGGGCAGGGTAGCGGGATCTCCGAGCAGTACTTC
TRBJ1-5,.,TRBV7-9,.,CASSFSTGRYGNQPQHF,TGTGCCAGCAGCTTCTCCACAGGGAGGTATGGCAATCAGCCCCAGCATTTT
TRBJ2-5,TRBD1,TRBV3-1,many,CASSTGTATLAETQYF,TGTGCCAGCAGCACCGGGACAGCTACGTTGGCGGAGACCCAGTACTTC
TRBJ1-2,.,TRBV28,many,CASSFAEGVNYGYTF,TGTGCCAGCAGTTTCGCCGAGGGGGTCAACTATGGCTACACCTTC
TRBJ1-3,.,TRBV10-2,.,CASSESTAGNTIYF,TGCGCCAGCAGTGAGTCGACAGCCGGAAACACCATATATTTT
TRBJ2-5,TRBD2,TRBV7-9,.,CASSPITSGRASQETQYF,TGTGCCAGCAGCCCGATCACTAGCGGGAGGGCCTCCCAAGAGACCCAGTACTTC
TRBJ1-6,.,TRBV6-2/TRBV6-3,few,CASSYIQRSSYNSPLHF,TGTGCCAGCAGTTACATCCAGAGGAGCTCCTATAATTCACCCCTCCACTTT
TRBJ2-7,.,TRBV18,many,CASSPEGYEQYF,TGTGCCAGCAGTCCCGAGGGCTACGAGCAGTACTTC
TRBJ2-1,TRBD2,TRBV6-1,.,CASSELAGVHDEQFF,TGTGCCAGCAGTGAGTTAGCGGGAGTCCACGATGAGCAGTTCTTC
TRBJ2-6,.,TRBV5-1,.,CASSSAGAGANVLTF,TGCGCCAGCAGCTCCGCAGGGGCTGGGGCCAACGTCCTGACTTTC
TRBJ2-5,TRBD1,TRBV18,few,CASSHRQGREETQYF,TGTGCCAGCTCCCATAGACAGGGTCGGGAAGAGACCCAGTACTTC
TRBJ1-4,TRBD1,TRBV7-2,.,CASSINRGWPNEKLFF,TGTGCCAGCAGCATAAACAGGGGATGGCCTAATGAAAAACTGTTTTTT
TRBJ2-7,TRBD1,TRBV5-1,many,CASSLRGQAYEQYF,TGCGCCAGCAGCTTGAGGGGACAGGCCTACGAGCAGTACTTC
TRBJ1-5,.,TRBV12-3/TRBV12-4,many,CASSFSVQPQHF,TGTGCCAGCAGTTTTTCAGTGCAGCCCCAGCATTTT
TRBJ1-6,TRBD1,TRBV6-1,.,CASRGTVNSPLHF,TGTGCCAGCCGCGGGACAGTTAATTCACCCCTCCACTTT
TRBJ1-1,TRBD1,TRBV19,few,CASSSIRTGGVYEAFF,TGTGCCAGTAGTAGTATAAGGACAGGAGGGGTATATGAAGCTTTCTTT
TRBJ1-5,TRBD1,TRBV7-9,few,CASSTLAGTGAPNQPQHF,TGTGCCAGCAGCACCCTAGCCGGGACAGGGGCCCCCAATCAGCCCCAGCATTTT
TRBJ1-5,.,TRBV4-1,.,CASSQGTWWGSRNQPQHF,TGCGCCAGCAGCCAAGGGACTTGGTGGGGGAGTAGGAATCAGCCCCAGCATTTT
TRBJ1-2,TRBD1,TRBV18,.,CASSPTRAGQGERPYGYTF,TGTGCCAGCTCACCAACCCGGGCGGGACAGGGGGAAAGGCCCTATGGCTACACCTTC
TRBJ1-2,.,TRBV6-9,.,CASSYLMAAGCTF,TGTGCCAGCAGTTACTTGATGGCGGCAGGATGTACCTTC
TRBJ2-3,TRBD2,TRBV5-1,few,CASSLDGTSGTDTQYF,TGCGCCAGCAGCTTGGACGGGACTAGCGGTACAGATACGCAGTATTTT
TRBJ2-2,.,TRBV6-1,few,CASSRGGGSSTGELFF,TGTGCCAGCAGCCGGGGAGGCGGAAGCTCAACCGGGGAGCTGTTTTTT
TRBJ2-7,.,TRBV30,.,CAWRGRGRIYEQYF,TGTGCCTGGAGGGGTCGTGGGAGGATTTACGAGCAGTACTTC
TRBJ2-7,TRBD1,TRBV12-3/TRBV12-4,few,CASSLTQGAYEQYF,TGTGCCAGCAGTTTGACGCAGGGGGCCTACGAGCAGTACTTC
TRBJ2-2,TRBD1,TRBV7-2,.,CASSWRTGVSGELFF,TGTGCCAGCAGCTGGCGGACAGGGGTTTCCGGGGAGCTGTTTTTT
TRBJ1-1,.,TRBV20-1,few,CSARGTGLGTEAFF,TGCAGTGCTAGAGGAACAGGGTTAGGCACTGAAGCTTTCTTT
TRBJ1-4,.,TRBV27,.,CASSLERFNEKLFF,TGTGCCAGCAGTTTGGAAAGATTTAATGAAAAACTGTTTTTT
TRBJ2-4,TRBD2,TRBV12-3/TRBV12-4,.,CASSLIAGGSVAKNIQYF,TGTGCCAGCAGTTTAATAGCGGGAGGGTCCGTAGCCAAAAACATTCAGTACTTC
TRBJ1-1,.,TRBV6-5,few,CASSYSRPTEAFF,TGTGCCAGCAGTTACTCGAGGCCTACTGAAGCTTTCTTT
TRBJ1-1,TRBD1,TRBV28,many,CATRAQGVLWAFF,TGTGCCACCCGGGCCCAGGGGGTCCTGTGGGCTTTCTTT
TRBJ1-4,.,TRBV20-1,few,CSASSAAEDEKLFF,TGCAGTGCTAGCTCGGCAGCCGAAGATGAAAAACTGTTTTTT
TRBJ2-7,.,TRBV5-7,.,CASSLETDNLEQYF,TGTGCCAGCAGCTTGGAAACAGATAATCTCGAGCAGTACTTC
TRBJ1-1,.,TRBV12-3/TRBV12-4,few,CASSFLGMAEAFF,TGTGCCAGCAGTTTCTTGGGAATGGCTGAAGCTTTCTTT
TRBJ1-4,.,TRBV5-1,few,CASSLGTDEKLFF,TGCGCCAGCAGCTTAGGGACGGATGAAAAACTGTTTTTT
TRBJ1-5,TRBD1,TRBV4-1,.,CASSQGTGAINQPQHF,TGCGCCAGCAGCCAGGGGACAGGGGCGATCAATCAGCCCCAGCATTTT
TRBJ2-7,.,TRBV6-1,.,CASRIASFTVTYEQYF,TGTGCCAGCAGAATCGCCTCCTTCACAGTTACCTACGAGCAGTACTTC
TRBJ2-4,TRBD1,TRBV28,.,CASRPGQGAKNIQYF,TGTGCCAGCAGGCCCGGACAGGGGGCCAAAAACATTCAGTACTTC
TRBJ2-7,.,TRBV6-2/TRBV6-3,many,CACLGEKGNYEQYF,TGTGCTTGTCTGGGAGAGAAGGGTAACTACGAGCAGTACTTC
TRBJ1-4,.,TRBV2,.,CASRGDDEKLFF,TGTGCCAGCAGAGGGGACGATGAAAAACTGTTTTTT
TRBJ2-7,.,TRBV6-2/TRBV6-3,few,CASSYGQGIAYEQYF,TGTGCCAGCAGTTACGGCCAAGGAATAGCCTACGAGCAGTACTTC